The 16 T cell receptor beta chains below come from one sample, sequenced in a study of blood T cell repertoires in COVID-19. Sequencing used immunoSEQ multiplex PCR; TCRdb keeps in-frame clones, though not all of them. The sample lists 160,000 or so clones, roughly nine tenths seen once, with roughly 4% in the top ten. Input material: peripheral blood. All receptors come from a woman between 70 and 85 years old with acute or convalescent COVID-19.

In its sample, this clone was seen a few times. V gene TRBV2 combines with J gene TRBJ2-6, with D unresolved. CDR1 SNHLY and CDR2 FYNNEI come from the germline V gene. There are 11 residues in the CDR3. Trimming stripped 10 bases from V and 3 bases from J, with 4 bases between. CDR3: CATNGANVLTF. The DNA for the CDR3 is TGTGCCACAAATGGGGCCAACGTCCTGACTTTC.

This clone was found once. The rearrangement uses TRBV28 and TRBJ1-1; 9 positions match TRBD1. The CDR3 is 15 amino acids. The V gene end was trimmed by 2 bases and the J gene end by 4 bases; junction bases not matched to a gene: 5. Germline CDR1 is MDHEN and CDR2 is SYDVKM. The CDR3 sequence is CASSLNRGLSTEAFF. The DNA for the CDR3 is TGTGCCAGCAGTTTAAACAGGGGGCTGAGCACTGAAGCTTTCTTT.

The chain's CDR3 is CASITGTGGSDTEAFF. The CDR3 DNA reads as TGTGCCAGTATAACCGGGACAGGGGGATCGGACACTGAAGCTTTCTTT. The gene calls are TRBV19 and TRBJ1-1, with 11 bases lining up with TRBD1. The V gene end was trimmed by 7 bases and the J gene end by 3 bases; junction bases not matched to a gene: 10. This CDR3 has 16 amino acids. The V gene's germline CDR1 is LNHDA and CDR2 SQIVND (reference sequence).

The genes are TRBV19 and TRBJ1-1; 11 bases are a match to TRBD1. V shed 8 bases, J shed 8 bases, and the junction held 16 bases outside the gene matches. CDR3 length equals 16 residues. CDR1 is LNHDA and CDR2 is SQIVND in the germline V gene (reference sequence). CDR3 residues: CASRRGQGAGLKEAFF. In nucleotides, the CDR3 is TGTGCCAGTCGAAGAGGACAGGGGGCTGGGTTGAAGGAAGCTTTCTTT. The whole variable domain, filled in from reference TRBV19 and TRBJ1-1, reads DGGITQSPKYLFRKEGQNVTLSCEQNLNHDAMYWYRQDPGQGLRLIYYSQIVNDFQKGDIAEGYSVSREKKESFPLTVTSAQKNPTAFYLCASRRGQGAGLKEAFFGQGTRLTVV.

The V and J genes are TRBV11-2 and TRBJ2-1; TRBD1 is a possible D gene (6 bases). CDR3 length: 12 amino acids. Germline CDR1 and CDR2: SGHAT and FQNNGV. V was trimmed by 4 bases and J by 14 bases, leaving 15 bases between them. The CDR3 DNA follows: TGTGCCAGCAGCTCCCTAAGACAGGCTGAGTTCTTC. Translation: CASSSLRQAEFF.

V gene TRBV7-6 combines with J gene TRBJ2-7; D is perhaps TRBD2 (7 bases). The V end lost 5 bases, the J end lost 4 bases, and 18 bases lay between the germline ends. The CDR3 runs to 15 residues. CDR1 SGHVS and CDR2 FNYEAQ come from the germline V gene. The CDR3 DNA reads TGTGCCAGCAGCCCCGGGGGGACACTAACTTACGAGCAGTACTTC. Translated: CASSPGGTLTYEQYF.

The J gene is TRBJ1-4, the V gene TRBV14; D gene unclear. In germline, CDR1 is SGHDN, CDR2 FVKESK. Trimming took off 4 bases at V and 7 bases at J, with 16 bases between the two ends. This CDR3 has 15 amino acids. The DNA for the CDR3 is TGTGCCAGCAGCCCCGTCGGGGTGCGGTTTGAAAAACTGTTTTTT. As protein: CASSPVGVRFEKLFF.

The genes are TRBV2 and TRBJ2-5; TRBD1 matches 12 bases. The CDR3 covers 15 residues. J gave up 5 bases and V 5 bases, and 6 bases lay outside the gene matches. Germline CDR1 reads SNHLY; CDR2 reads FYNNEI. The CDR3 reads CASSRGTGGAETQYF. In DNA, the CDR3 is TGTGCCAGCAGTCGAGGGACAGGGGGCGCGGAGACCCAGTACTTC.

This clone was seen a single time. The gene calls are TRBV7-6 and TRBJ2-6; D not resolved. Germline CDR1 and CDR2: SGHVS and FNYEAQ. The V and J ends lost 3 bases and 1 base respectively, with 13 bases between them. CDR3 size: 17 residues. The CDR3 nucleotides read TGTGCCAGCAGCTTTAACAGTGCTTCTTCTGGGGCCAACGTCCTGACTTTC. Translated, it gives CASSFNSASSGANVLTF.

The chain joins TRBV5-1 to TRBJ2-3, with a weak D call TRBD2 (6 bases). There are 11 residues in the CDR3. Trimming cost V 6 bases and J 4 bases, with 6 bases left between them. The germline V gene encodes CDR1 SGHRS and CDR2 YFSETQ. The CDR3 region is CASKRADTQYF. As DNA, the CDR3 is TGCGCCAGCAAGCGGGCAGATACGCAGTATTTT.

The chain uses TRBV30 and TRBJ1-5; 7 bases line up with TRBD1. V was pared by 3 bases and J by 2 bases, with 4 bases of the junction left unmatched. Looked up from germline, CDR1 is GTSNPN and CDR2 is SVGIG (reference sequence). The CDR3 sequence is 14 residues long. The CDR3 spells CAWRPTGGNQPQHF. The CDR3 nucleotides are TGTGCCTGGAGGCCTACAGGGGGCAATCAGCCCCAGCATTTT.

The genes are TRBV6-5 and TRBJ1-1; 8 bases fit TRBD1. J gave up 4 bases and V 4 bases, and 8 bases lay outside the gene matches. This CDR3 is built from 15 residues. Germline V gene lookup returns CDR1 MNHEY and CDR2 SVGAGI. In nucleotides, the CDR3 is TGTGCCAGCAGTTTCCTCCTCACAGGGGGCACTGAAGCTTTCTTT. It encodes CASSFLLTGGTEAFF.

The chain combines TRBV25-1 with TRBJ1-2; a weak D match, TRBD1 (6 bases). Per the germline V gene, CDR1 is MGHDK and CDR2 is SYGVNS. The germline V and J ends were trimmed by 2 bases and 11 bases, with 15 bases remaining between them. This CDR3 is 13 amino acids long. The CDR3, as DNA: TGTGCCAGCAGTGAAACCCTACAGGGCGGGTACACCTTC. Its protein product is CASSETLQGGYTF.

The V gene is TRBV7-2, the J gene TRBJ2-3, with TRBD1 matching 10 bases. Germline V gene data show CDR1 as SGHTA and CDR2 as FQGNSA. The CDR3 runs 16 residues. V trimming: 1 base; J trimming: 3 bases; junction bases outside the gene matches: 4. CDR3 nucleotide sequence: TGTGCCAGCAGCTTAGAACGACAGGGGGCGACAGATACGCAGTATTTT. This translates into CASSLERQGATDTQYF. The complete variable domain, with remaining parts taken from reference TRBV7-2 and TRBJ2-3, reads GAGVSQSPSNKVTEKGKDVELRCDPISGHTALYWYRQSLGQGLEFLIYFQGNSAPDKSGLPSDRFSAERTGGSVSTLTIQRTQQEDSAVYLCASSLERQGATDTQYFGPGTRLTVL.

The V gene is TRBV30, the J gene TRBJ1-5, with D perhaps TRBD1 (6 bases). Germline V gene sequence: CDR1 GTSNPN, CDR2 SVGIG (reference sequence). This CDR3 is 18 amino acids long. The V end lost 0 bases, the J end lost 2 bases, and 20 bases lay between the germline ends. The CDR3 loop is CAWSVDRTSRVGNQPQHF. The DNA of the CDR3 is TGTGCCTGGAGTGTGGACAGAACGAGCAGGGTTGGCAATCAGCCCCAGCATTTT.

This chain connects TRBV29-1 to TRBJ1-2; D might be TRBD1 (6 bases). The CDR3 runs 15 residues. V lost 6 bases, J lost 1 base, and 18 bases lay in between. Germline CDR1 is SQVTM and CDR2 is ANQGSEA. The CDR3 sequence is CSVESRGSNNYGYTF. In nucleotides, the CDR3 is TGCAGCGTAGAATCCAGGGGTTCTAATAACTATGGCTACACCTTC.